Below are 5 T cell receptor beta chains sequenced from a single sample in a study of patients and donors after allogeneic stem cell transplantation. TCRdb reanalysed the RT-PCR reads using MiXCR and keeps one entry per CDR3 protein. The sample consists of about a million distinct CDR3 sequences, roughly 17% of them appearing once. The material sequenced was blood, either unsorted or a sorted T cell fraction (not recorded which). The receptors originated from a human donor who was either an allogeneic HSCT recipient or a stem cell or donor lymphocyte infusion donor (not recorded which). It is not recorded whose cells these are; they may come from a transplant donor.

The V and J genes are TRBV6-5 and TRBJ2-5; TRBD1 or TRBD2 may be the D gene (5 bases each). From germline, CDR1 is MNHEY and CDR2 SVGAGI. The length of the CDR3 is 16 residues. The ends were cut back, 0 bases at V and 5 bases at J, with 16 bases in the middle. This CDR3 reads CASSYSTGGGRETQYF. The CDR3 nucleotides read TGTGCCAGCAGTTACTCGACCGGTGGGGGAAGGGAGACCCAGTACTTC.

The V gene is TRBV29-1, the J gene TRBJ2-1; D ambiguous. The CDR3 runs to 10 residues. Per germline, CDR1 SQVTM and CDR2 ANQGSEA. Trimming took 7 bases from V and 5 from J, leaving 6 bases between them. The CDR3 spells CSGVDNEQFF. CDR3 nucleotide sequence: TGCAGCGGCGTAGACAATGAGCAGTTCTTC.

This clonotype was counted between two and nine times. CDR3 nucleotides: TGTGCCAGCAGTTTAGGGGAGAAAGATGTAGAGACCCAGTACTTC. The encoded protein is CASSLGEKDVETQYF. The V gene is TRBV12-3 or TRBV12-4, the J gene TRBJ2-5, with D possibly matching TRBD2 (5 bases). This CDR3 comprises 15 residues. V lost 1 base and J lost 4, with 13 bases in between.

J is TRBJ2-7 and V is TRBV20-1; TRBD1 matches 9 bases. V lost 6 bases, J lost 0 bases, and 9 bases stayed unmatched. Per the germline V gene, CDR1 is DFQATT and CDR2 is SNEGSKA (reference sequence). The CDR3 loop spans 15 amino acids. Here the CDR3 reads CSARTGTGSSYEQYF. The CDR3 DNA reads as TGCAGTGCAAGAACCGGGACAGGGTCCTCCTACGAGCAGTACTTC.

The table lists this clonotype with a few counts. The chain joins TRBV6-2 or TRBV6-3 to TRBJ1-1; D ambiguous. Germline loops: CDR1 MNHEY, CDR2 SVGEGT. The CDR3 is 15 residues long. V lost 2 bases, J lost 5 bases, and 15 bases lay in between. CDR3 DNA: TGTGCCAGCAGTTACCAGGTGGTTGGTCGGACTGAAGCTTTCTTT. It yields the protein CASSYQVVGRTEAFF.